The TCR beta chain under discussion was sequenced for a study of shared clonotypes between healthy human individuals (TCRdb year 2020). For the study in its entirety: Two women and three men aged 18 to 49 years were included in the cohort. For each donor, three plates each were used for CD4 naive and CD4 memory, two plates were used for CD8 naive, and one plate was used for CD8 memory. Libraries were prepared and TCR repertoires were sequenced by different laboratories using diverse techniques, in order to increase sequencing depth and limit assay-specific biases. Between about 0.8 and 9 billion PBMCs per donor were obtained by leukapheresis. Blood TCR repertoires of a handful of healthy adults were deeply sequenced to estimate repertoire size and the extent of clonotype sharing between individuals.

The cysteine opens and the phenylalanine closes a CDR3 of 14 amino acids. Just CDR3 DNA is preserved here, 42 bases in frame from base 1. CDR1 and CDR2, looked up from the germline V gene, are SGDLS and YYNGEE. V lost 6 bases and J lost 0 bases; the stretch between them is 10 bases long. Summary of the overall study and its limitations: Higher generation probabilities were observed for clonotypes shared by all four sorted-subset donors than for non-shared clonotypes. Around 5.4% of naive CD4, 3% to 4% of naive CD8, roughly 2.4% of memory CD4, and less than 0.45% of memory CD8 clonotypes were shared across several donors. Only blood was sampled, and tissue TCR repertoires likely differ from those in blood. Incomplete sequencing was indicated by rarefaction of sorted-subset datasets, despite the large sequencing depth. Estimated clonotype richness was generally larger for naive than for memory subsets. Because the study included only a small number of donors, the genetic and exposure-history diversity represented was limited. Pairwise subsampling indicated that sequencing depth was expected to affect the degree of clonotype sharing among donors.

TCR CDR3 regions were amplified from genomic DNA by multiplex PCR using the deep immunoSEQ assay. Extracted genomic DNA from each cell subset was distributed evenly across all wells of several immunoSEQ 96-well plates, and each plate was treated as a replicate. For sorted subsets, each replicate PCR was loaded with about 0.2 ug genomic DNA, equivalent to 30,000 or so T cell genomes. Purified libraries were quantified with a Qubit 3.0 fluorometer, sized on a Bioanalyzer 2100, and re-quantified with the KAPA Library Quantification kit. A separate single-read 150-cycle Illumina NextSeq 550 flow cell was used to sequence each immunoSEQ 96-well plate. The study's processing was this. Because only junctional sequences without quality scores were contained in the immunoSEQ output, filtering matching that applied to full-length reads could not be performed. Sequences were annotated with PyIR, a Python wrapper for IgBLAST v1.9, and V/J genes and CDR3 were assigned using IMGT germline references. Reads with weak V/J assignments (E-value above 1e-6), missing CDR3, stop codons, out-of-frame junctions, or ambiguous translated residues were removed. A V3J clonotype was defined by an identical inferred V gene, J gene, and CDR3 amino acid sequence. To compute the percentage overlap between repertoires, the number of shared unique clonotypes was divided by the size of the smaller repertoire. RTK rarefaction, the Chao1 estimator, and Recon v2.1 estimates of unobserved clonotypes were used to assess repertoire richness. Generation probabilities for all TCRbeta clonotypes obtained by the gDNA method from several donors were computed using OLGA. In TCRdb, the immuneACCESS table is reduced to in-frame sequences with V and J assigned. These tables do not hold every clone; where another copy was compared, an unresolved V gene accounts for under half, and the others remain unexplained. V, J and clone size were drawn from that table, and D and trimming were deduced from the DNA. The table for this sample lists about 340,000 clones; more than 60% of them were counted only once. The ten top clones hold 10% of the sample.

The donors were healthy, HIV-negative adults with no recently reported acute infections or vaccinations. Only Caucasian adults living in Nashville, Tennessee, USA were represented among the donors. CD4+ T cells were enriched by magnetic negative selection, after which naive cells were positively selected on CD45RA and the negative fraction was taken as the memory subset. Blood was obtained by leukapheresis, after which PBMCs were separated by Ficoll-Histopaque density gradient centrifugation and cryopreserved in liquid nitrogen vapor phase. Analytical flow cytometry was used to check the purity and quantity of each magnetically sorted T cell population. From each sorted fraction, genomic DNA was isolated and quantified by UV absorbance on a Nanodrop 2000c. The sample holds many counts of this clone. Its antigen is still unknown. No per-base quality is available; no much larger clone lies one base away.

Sequencing was carried out using memory CD4+ T cells sorted from blood. The sample's cell subset or site label, decoded: CD45RA-negative fraction. Here the chain combines TRBV9 and TRBJ1-3; the D gene is not confidently resolved. The receptor's source is a young man in good health. The CDR3 has the sequence CASTAGRSGNTIYF. The DNA sequence reads TGTGCCAGCACTGCCGGGCGCTCTGGAAACACCATATATTTT.